These T cell receptor beta chains were read from a single sample in a study of blood T cell repertoires in COVID-19. TCRdb keeps only in-frame clones here, not all; method: immunoSEQ multiplex PCR. Of approximately 330,000 clones listed, about 86% were seen once; the top ten hold 4% to 5%. The sequenced sample consisted of PBMCs or T cells enriched from blood (not recorded which). Source of these receptors: a woman aged 40 to 55 with acute COVID-19. Each CDR3 is given with its conserved first and last residue. The D gene is left open where the match is weak. The size of a clone is reported for some rows only, either as once, few or many, or as a class for expanded clones.

CASSQDVPGNTIYF | TGTGCCAGCAGCCAAGACGTTCCTGGAAACACCATATATTTT | TRBJ1-3 | NA | TRBV3-1/TRBV3-2 | NA
CASSSLAEETQYF | TGTGCCAGCAGTTCCCTCGCGGAGGAGACCCAGTACTTC | TRBJ2-5 | NA | TRBV27 | NA
CASSPWTGDDYGYTF | TGTGCCAGCAGCCCCTGGACAGGGGATGACTATGGCTACACCTTC | TRBJ1-2 | NA | TRBV11-1 | TRBD1
CASSQDPGLAKNIQYF | TGCGCCAGCAGCCAAGATCCGGGACTAGCCAAAAACATTCAGTACTTC | TRBJ2-4 | NA | TRBV4-3 | NA
CASSVWGRGTSNQPQHF | TGTGCCAGTAGCGTTTGGGGGAGGGGCACCTCAAATCAGCCCCAGCATTTT | TRBJ1-5 | NA | TRBV19 | NA
CASSQGGTSGHGELFF | TGTGCCAGCAGCCAGGGGGGGACCTCAGGACACGGGGAGCTGTTTTTT | TRBJ2-2 | NA | TRBV4-2 | TRBD2
CSVALRQAQRSYTF | TGCAGCGTTGCGCTTCGACAGGCCCAGCGCAGCTACACCTTC | TRBJ1-2 | NA | TRBV29-1 | NA
CASSQVTGGRFDRATNEKLFF | TGTGCCAGCAGCCAAGTCACAGGGGGAAGGTTTGACAGGGCAACTAATGAAAAACTGTTTTTT | TRBJ1-4 | NA | TRBV4-2 | TRBD1
CASSPAGPGRGETQYF | TGTGCCAGCAGCCCGGCGGGACCGGGCCGGGGGGAGACCCAGTACTTC | TRBJ2-5 | NA | TRBV9 | NA
CASSLGWGGETEAFF | TGTGCCAGCAGCTTGGGTTGGGGGGGAGAAACTGAAGCTTTCTTT | TRBJ1-1 | NA | TRBV5-8 | NA
CASSPTGTVNTEAFF | TGTGCCAGCAGCCCGACCGGGACAGTGAACACTGAAGCTTTCTTT | TRBJ1-1 | NA | TRBV3-1/TRBV3-2 | TRBD1
CASVPGLANNEQFF | TGTGCCAGCGTCCCGGGACTAGCCAACAATGAGCAGTTCTTC | TRBJ2-1 | NA | TRBV7-9 | TRBD2
CASTSPREWQPQHF | TGTGCCAGCACCTCCCCTCGGGAGTGGCAGCCCCAGCATTTT | TRBJ1-5 | NA | TRBV28 | NA
CASSRQGASSNQPQHF | TGTGCCAGCAGCCGACAGGGGGCGTCCAGCAATCAGCCCCAGCATTTT | TRBJ1-5 | NA | TRBV6-6 | TRBD1
CASSSLLAGSTDTQYF | TGTGCCAGCAGCTCCCTCCTAGCGGGGTCGACAGATACGCAGTATTTT | TRBJ2-3 | NA | TRBV5-4 | TRBD2
CASSLQLLGDRGQDTQYF | TGTGCCAGCAGTTTACAGTTATTAGGGGACAGGGGTCAGGATACGCAGTATTTT | TRBJ2-3 | NA | TRBV28 | TRBD1
CASSWDRNQPQHF | TGTGCCAGCAGTTGGGACAGAAATCAGCCCCAGCATTTT | TRBJ1-5 | NA | TRBV27 | TRBD1
CASSWRVDPSRAQYF | TGTGCCAGCAGCTGGAGGGTGGACCCCTCCCGGGCCCAGTACTTC | TRBJ2-5 | NA | TRBV11-2 | NA
CASSLDPGQAIYEQYF | TGCGCCAGCAGCTTGGATCCGGGACAGGCCATCTACGAGCAGTACTTC | TRBJ2-7 | NA | TRBV5-1 | TRBD1
CASSPQGYYGYTF | TGTGCCAGCAGCCCACAGGGGTACTATGGCTACACCTTC | TRBJ1-2 | once | TRBV2 | TRBD1
CASSPGQGVVKEKLFF | TGTGCCAGCAGTCCAGGACAGGGCGTCGTTAAGGAAAAACTGTTTTTT | TRBJ1-4 | NA | TRBV2 | TRBD1
CASSAESGTNQPQHF | TGTGCCAGCAGCGCTGAATCGGGAACCAATCAGCCCCAGCATTTT | TRBJ1-5 | NA | TRBV7-9 | NA
CASSYKREASNEQFF | TGTGCCAGCAGTTACAAGCGGGAGGCTAGCAATGAGCAGTTCTTC | TRBJ2-1 | NA | TRBV6-2/TRBV6-3 | TRBD2
CASSPGNTYEQYF | TGTGCCAGCAGTCCAGGGAATACCTACGAGCAGTACTTC | TRBJ2-7 | NA | TRBV28 | NA
CASSHGQGNRYTF | TGTGCCAGCAGTCACGGACAGGGGAACCGCTACACCTTC | TRBJ1-2 | NA | TRBV12-3/TRBV12-4 | TRBD1
CASSECGRDPTYNEQFF | TGCGCCAGCAGTGAGTGCGGGCGGGATCCCACCTACAATGAGCAGTTCTTC | TRBJ2-1 | NA | TRBV10-1 | NA
CASSSGLAGEQYF | TGTGCCAGCAGTTCGGGACTAGCAGGCGAGCAGTACTTC | TRBJ2-7 | NA | TRBV12-3/TRBV12-4 | TRBD2
CASSPRRGTGGLHEQFF | TGTGCCAGCAGCCCAAGACGTGGGACAGGAGGACTCCATGAGCAGTTCTTC | TRBJ2-1 | NA | TRBV7-9 | TRBD1
CASNRGASGYNEQFF | TGCGCCAGCAACCGCGGGGCTAGCGGTTACAATGAGCAGTTCTTC | TRBJ2-1 | NA | TRBV4-1 | TRBD2
CATSRDQTNEKLFF | TGTGCCACCAGCAGAGATCAAACTAATGAAAAACTGTTTTTT | TRBJ1-4 | NA | TRBV15 | NA
CASSLQGGQGNQPQHF | TGTGCCAGCTCACTCCAAGGGGGACAGGGGAATCAGCCCCAGCATTTT | TRBJ1-5 | NA | TRBV18 | TRBD1
CATSFRNTIYF | TGTGCCACCTCCTTTCGAAACACCATATATTTT | TRBJ1-3 | NA | TRBV12-3/TRBV12-4 | NA
CASSLDGSPPDTQYF | TGCGCCAGCAGCTTGGACGGTTCCCCCCCAGATACGCAGTATTTT | TRBJ2-3 | NA | TRBV5-1 | NA
CASSQEGRNTEAFF | TGCGCCAGCAGCCAAGAGGGGAGGAACACTGAAGCTTTCTTT | TRBJ1-1 | NA | TRBV4-3 | NA
CASSYSTGGTEAFF | TGTGCCAGCAGTTACTCGACAGGGGGCACTGAAGCTTTCTTT | TRBJ1-1 | NA | TRBV6-5 | TRBD1
CASSEAGQGRGGYTF | TGTGCCAGCAGTGAAGCGGGACAGGGTCGGGGTGGCTACACCTTC | TRBJ1-2 | NA | TRBV2 | TRBD1
CATSRDTGGLDQPQHF | TGTGCCACCAGCAGAGATACAGGGGGCTTGGATCAGCCCCAGCATTTT | TRBJ1-5 | NA | TRBV15 | TRBD1
CASSPSGTAVVYTF | TGCGCCAGCAGTCCGTCCGGGACAGCGGTTGTATACACCTTC | TRBJ1-2 | NA | TRBV5-1 | TRBD1
CASSFGTSGPEVSYNEQFF | TGCGCCAGCAGTTTCGGGACTAGCGGCCCGGAGGTTTCCTACAATGAGCAGTTCTTC | TRBJ2-1 | NA | TRBV10-1 | TRBD2
CASSTPRQDRGLSHEQYF | TGTGCCAGTAGTACCCCCCGGCAGGACAGGGGGCTTTCTCACGAGCAGTACTTC | TRBJ2-7 | once | TRBV19 | TRBD1
CASSLEPNFGNTIYF | TGCGCCAGCAGCTTGGAACCGAACTTTGGAAACACCATATATTTT | TRBJ1-3 | few | TRBV5-1 | NA
CASSLGQGAGEQFF | TGTGCCAGCAGCTTAGGCCAGGGGGCAGGTGAGCAGTTCTTC | TRBJ2-1 | NA | TRBV7-9 | TRBD1
CSVGTGGGGNYGYTF | TGCAGCGTTGGGACAGGGGGCGGCGGTAACTATGGCTACACCTTC | TRBJ1-2 | NA | TRBV29-1 | TRBD1
CASSGQGMNTEAFF | TGTGCCAGCAGCGGACAGGGGATGAACACTGAAGCTTTCTTT | TRBJ1-1 | NA | TRBV6-2/TRBV6-3 | TRBD1
CAISADRDWVRGYTF | TGTGCCATCAGTGCCGACAGGGATTGGGTACGTGGCTACACCTTC | TRBJ1-2 | NA | TRBV10-3 | TRBD1
CASSYPGSSRDTEAFF | TGTGCCAGCAGCTACCCCGGGAGCTCAAGGGACACTGAAGCTTTCTTT | TRBJ1-1 | NA | TRBV11-2 | NA
CASSLREGVKLFF | TGTGCCAGCAGTTTAAGGGAGGGGGTAAAACTGTTTTTT | TRBJ1-4 | NA | TRBV27 | NA
CASSYARDSGELFF | TGTGCCAGCAGTTACGCTCGGGACAGCGGGGAGCTGTTTTTT | TRBJ2-2 | NA | TRBV6-5 | TRBD1
CASSGAGSIEQYF | TGTGCCAGCAGCGGAGCAGGTTCAATCGAGCAGTACTTC | TRBJ2-7 | NA | TRBV9 | NA
CASGKGDGLYNEQFF | TGCGCCAGCGGGAAGGGGGACGGGCTGTACAATGAGCAGTTCTTC | TRBJ2-1 | once | TRBV5-1 | NA
CASSPAVYQPQHF | TGTGCCAGCAGCCCAGCGGTGTATCAGCCCCAGCATTTT | TRBJ1-5 | NA | TRBV28 | NA
CASSQLRKTVNYGYTF | TGTGCCAGCAGCCAGCTCAGAAAGACAGTAAACTATGGCTACACCTTC | TRBJ1-2 | NA | TRBV5-8 | NA
CASSTLPVSYEQYF | TGTGCCAGCAGTACCCTCCCAGTTTCCTACGAGCAGTACTTC | TRBJ2-7 | once | TRBV6-2/TRBV6-3 | NA
CASSQVDTPNTEAFF | TGCGCCAGCAGCCAAGTGGACACCCCGAACACTGAAGCTTTCTTT | TRBJ1-1 | NA | TRBV4-1 | NA